The rows below give T cell receptor beta chains drawn from one sample of a study of blood T cell repertoires in COVID-19. Some clones are missing from TCRdb's copy, which holds only in-frame ones; the method was immunoSEQ multiplex PCR. The sample lists approximately 97,000 clones; about 85% were seen once. The specimen sequenced was peripheral blood. These receptors came from a man in his forties or fifties with active COVID-19. The CDR3 runs from the conserved cysteine through the conserved F or W. D genes are given only for firm matches.

CDR3 | V | D | J
CASSLSGADEQFF | TRBV7-2 | TRBD2 | TRBJ2-1
CASSGGSVNSPLHF | TRBV27 | . | TRBJ1-6
CASSLGAGGDGGGELFF | TRBV27 | TRBD1 | TRBJ2-2
CASSFTGSEQYF | TRBV5-1 | . | TRBJ2-7
CATSDSTGSSQYF | TRBV24-1 | TRBD1 | TRBJ2-3
CASSHLGTSGGRSTDTQYF | TRBV3-1/TRBV3-2 | TRBD2 | TRBJ2-3
CASSPRQADTGELFF | TRBV18 | . | TRBJ2-2
CASSPETPTGASYGYTF | TRBV19 | TRBD1 | TRBJ1-2
CASSSLAAGGDTGELFF | TRBV14 | TRBD2 | TRBJ2-2
CASTPGGIKETQYF | TRBV28 | TRBD1 | TRBJ2-5
CASSVGQLQETQYF | TRBV9 | . | TRBJ2-5
CASSLGQGWYNEQFF | TRBV7-6 | TRBD1 | TRBJ2-1
CASSFDRENTIYF | TRBV12-3/TRBV12-4 | TRBD1 | TRBJ1-3
CASSPSGQGRSPLHF | TRBV7-6 | . | TRBJ1-6
CASSRTGALPNEQFF | TRBV5-1 | TRBD1 | TRBJ2-1
CASSVGLQETQYF | TRBV9 | . | TRBJ2-5
CASSYSEDRVYGYTF | TRBV6-6 | TRBD1 | TRBJ1-2
CAIATGDNTEAFF | TRBV12-3/TRBV12-4 | TRBD1 | TRBJ1-1
CASSQVYSNQPQHF | TRBV4-2 | . | TRBJ1-5
CASSLTGDNSPLHF | TRBV18 | . | TRBJ1-6
CASSGLPTDTQYF | TRBV12-3/TRBV12-4 | . | TRBJ2-3
CASSLTVTDTQYF | TRBV2 | . | TRBJ2-3
CASSLGRGRINPDSPLHF | TRBV5-1 | TRBD1 | TRBJ1-6
CASSRYHRGGYGYTF | TRBV19 | TRBD1 | TRBJ1-2
CASRLETQYF | TRBV6-6 | . | TRBJ2-5
CASSTLGVTYNEQFF | TRBV19 | . | TRBJ2-1
CASSFPNYGYTF | TRBV28 | . | TRBJ1-2
CASSVSSGGNEQFF | TRBV9 | TRBD2 | TRBJ2-1
CASTQIRRGSHEQYF | TRBV7-9 | . | TRBJ2-7
CASSSSGTGKYSQYF | TRBV7-2 | TRBD1 | TRBJ2-3
CASRSTQGYNSPLHF | TRBV2 | . | TRBJ1-6
CASSPSSYNEQFF | TRBV4-1 | . | TRBJ2-1
CASSPLAGSSYEQYF | TRBV7-9 | TRBD2 | TRBJ2-7
CASSQEQNSGNTIYF | TRBV3-1/TRBV3-2 | . | TRBJ1-3
CATSDPGLAGGQDTQYF | TRBV24-1 | TRBD2 | TRBJ2-3
CASSEPPGSGTQYF | TRBV9 | . | TRBJ2-5
CASSLDGRDSPQHF | TRBV27 | . | TRBJ1-5
CASSQASGGMPDTQYF | TRBV3-1/TRBV3-2 | TRBD2 | TRBJ2-3
CASSENRFATNEKLFF | TRBV6-1 | . | TRBJ1-4
CASSARSGGGRYEQYF | TRBV9 | TRBD2 | TRBJ2-7
CASSSPGGFGGELFF | TRBV19 | TRBD1 | TRBJ2-2
CASSRSHGDRYF | TRBV12-3/TRBV12-4 | . | TRBJ2-7
CASSYPGQGAHEQYF | TRBV5-4 | TRBD1 | TRBJ2-7
CASSLGGTYEQYF | TRBV5-4 | . | TRBJ2-7
CASKVWGEGRPQHF | TRBV19 | . | TRBJ1-5
CASRLPGSSNYGYTF | TRBV18 | . | TRBJ1-2
CASSFGQKTEAFF | TRBV6-2/TRBV6-3 | . | TRBJ1-1
CASTDQAGAGNTIYF | TRBV28 | . | TRBJ1-3
CASSYRGPGANVLTF | TRBV7-2 | TRBD1 | TRBJ2-6
CASSYGTQDTQYF | TRBV6-2/TRBV6-3 | . | TRBJ2-3